This T cell receptor beta chain was documented in a study of T cell responses to AZD1222 COVID-19 vaccine. Notes on the study in general: Repertoire sampling was restricted to post-peak T cell response timepoints. Donors skewed white British and female; clonal diversity was possibly underestimated. Spike-specific TCR breadth rose after two AZD1222 doses, and depth rose as well.

This CDR3 has 12 residues. V was clipped by 1 base and J by 6 bases, with 7 bases between them. Germline-derived CDR1 and CDR2 are LNHDA and SQIVND (reference sequence). As for this clone: Antigen specificity is unknown.

Data came from immunoSEQ multiplex PCR; TCRdb stores just in-frame clones and leaves some out. The table lists roughly 120,000 clones, under 95% of them singletons, with around 7.8% in the top ten. This chain links TRBV19 with TRBJ2-7, with D possibly called TRBD1 or TRBD2 (5 bases each). The sequence derives from an adult in good health. The sequenced sample was peripheral blood, obtained on day 0 of AZD1222 vaccination. The CDR3, as DNA: TGTGCCAGTAGTATAGGAGGGACCGAGCAGTACTTC. Protein sequence: CASSIGGTEQYF.